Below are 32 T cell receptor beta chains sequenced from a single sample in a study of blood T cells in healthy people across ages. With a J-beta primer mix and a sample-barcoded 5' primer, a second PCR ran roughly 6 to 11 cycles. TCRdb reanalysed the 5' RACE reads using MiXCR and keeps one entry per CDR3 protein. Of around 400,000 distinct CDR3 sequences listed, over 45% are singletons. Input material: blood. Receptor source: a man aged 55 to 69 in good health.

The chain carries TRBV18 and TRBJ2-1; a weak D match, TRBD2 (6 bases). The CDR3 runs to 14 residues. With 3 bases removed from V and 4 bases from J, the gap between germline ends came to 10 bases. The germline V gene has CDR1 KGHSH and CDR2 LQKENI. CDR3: CASSPRDPYNEQFF. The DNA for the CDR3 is TGTGCCAGCTCACCGCGGGACCCATACAATGAGCAGTTCTTC.

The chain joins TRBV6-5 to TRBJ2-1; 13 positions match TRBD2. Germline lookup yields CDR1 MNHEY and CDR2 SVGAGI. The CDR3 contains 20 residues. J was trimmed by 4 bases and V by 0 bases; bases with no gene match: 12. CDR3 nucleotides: TGTGCCAGCAGTTACTCGTACGTTTCCGGGACTAGCGGGGTTTACAATGAGCAGTTCTTC. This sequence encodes CASSYSYVSGTSGVYNEQFF.

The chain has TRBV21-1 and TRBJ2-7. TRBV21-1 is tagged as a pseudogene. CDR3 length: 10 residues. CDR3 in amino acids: CASSCNEQYF. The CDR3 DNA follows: TGTGCCAGCAGTTGTAACGAGCAGTACTTC.

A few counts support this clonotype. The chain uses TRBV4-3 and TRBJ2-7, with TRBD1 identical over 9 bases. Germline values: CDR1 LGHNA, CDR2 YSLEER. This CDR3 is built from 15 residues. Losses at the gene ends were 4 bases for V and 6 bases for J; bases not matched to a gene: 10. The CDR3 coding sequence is TGCGCCAGCAGCCCCGACCGGGACAGGGTCCCCGAGCAGTACTTC. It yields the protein CASSPDRDRVPEQYF.

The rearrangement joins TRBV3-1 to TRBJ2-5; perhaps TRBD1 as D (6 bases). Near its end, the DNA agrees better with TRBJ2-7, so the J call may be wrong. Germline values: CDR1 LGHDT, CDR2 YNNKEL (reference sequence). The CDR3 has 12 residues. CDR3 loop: CASSRLGAEQYF. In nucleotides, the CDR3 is TGTGCCAGCAGCAGGTTGGGGGCCGAGCAGTACTTC.

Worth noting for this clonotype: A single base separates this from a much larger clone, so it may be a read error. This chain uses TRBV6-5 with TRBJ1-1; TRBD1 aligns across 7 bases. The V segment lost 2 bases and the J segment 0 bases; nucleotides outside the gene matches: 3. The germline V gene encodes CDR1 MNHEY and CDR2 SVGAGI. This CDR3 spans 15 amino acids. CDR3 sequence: CASSYEDRLNTEAFF. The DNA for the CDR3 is TGTGCCAGCAGTTACGAGGACAGGTTGAACACTGAAGCTTTCTTT.

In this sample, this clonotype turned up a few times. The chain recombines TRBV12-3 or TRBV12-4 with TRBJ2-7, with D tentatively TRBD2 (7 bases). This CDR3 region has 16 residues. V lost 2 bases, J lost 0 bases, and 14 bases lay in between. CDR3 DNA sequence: TGTGCCAGCAGTTTATCGGGGGGCCGGAGCTCCTACGAGCAGTACTTC. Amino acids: CASSLSGGRSSYEQYF.

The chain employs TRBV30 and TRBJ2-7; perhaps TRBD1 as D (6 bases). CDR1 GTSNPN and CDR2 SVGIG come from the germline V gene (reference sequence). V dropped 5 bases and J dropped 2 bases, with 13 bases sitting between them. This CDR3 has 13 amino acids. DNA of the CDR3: TGTGCCTGGTCCGACAGGCAACCCTACGAGCAGTACTTC. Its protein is CAWSDRQPYEQYF. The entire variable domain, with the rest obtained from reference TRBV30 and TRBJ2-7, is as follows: SQTIHQWPATLVQPVGSPLSLECTVEGTSNPNLYWYRQAAGRGLQLLFYSVGIGQISSEVPQNLSASRPQDRQFILSSKKLLLSDSGFYLCAWSDRQPYEQYFGPGTRLTVT.

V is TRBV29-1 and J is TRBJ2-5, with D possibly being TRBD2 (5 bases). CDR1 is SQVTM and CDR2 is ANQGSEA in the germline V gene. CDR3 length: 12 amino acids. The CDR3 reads CGLRIGRETQYF. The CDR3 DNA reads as TGCGGCCTCCGGATAGGGAGAGAGACCCAGTACTTC.

The CDR3 spells CASSDRMSYEQYF. The CDR3 bases are TGTGCCAGCAGTGACAGGATGTCCTACGAGCAGTACTTC. This chain connects TRBV12-3 or TRBV12-4 to TRBJ2-7, with TRBD1 as a possible D gene (6 bases). The V gene lost 5 bases and the J gene lost 1 base, with 9 bases spanning the gap. This CDR3 spans 13 amino acids.

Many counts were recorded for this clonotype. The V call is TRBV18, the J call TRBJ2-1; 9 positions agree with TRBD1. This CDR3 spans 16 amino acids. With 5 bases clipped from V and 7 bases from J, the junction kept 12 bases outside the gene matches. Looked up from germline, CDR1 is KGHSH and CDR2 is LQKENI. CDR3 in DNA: TGTGCCAGCTCATTTGATTTAGGGACAGGGTCGAATGAGCAGTTCTTC. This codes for CASSFDLGTGSNEQFF.

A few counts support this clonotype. The chain's CDR3 is CASSEARQITDTQYF. The CDR3 DNA reads as TGTGCCAGCAGTGAAGCTCGGCAGATCACAGATACGCAGTATTTT. This chain uses TRBV6-1 with TRBJ2-3, with no clear D. V dropped 0 bases and J dropped 2 bases, with 9 bases sitting between them. This CDR3 is built from 15 residues. CDR1 is MNHNS and CDR2 is SASEGT in the germline V gene.

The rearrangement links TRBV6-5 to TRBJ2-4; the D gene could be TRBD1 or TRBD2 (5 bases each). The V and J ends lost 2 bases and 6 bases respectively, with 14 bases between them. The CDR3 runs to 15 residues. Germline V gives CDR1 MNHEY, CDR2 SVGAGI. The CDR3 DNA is TGTGCCAGCAGTTACCTCAAGAGGGGTGGAAACATTCAGTACTTC. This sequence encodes CASSYLKRGGNIQYF.

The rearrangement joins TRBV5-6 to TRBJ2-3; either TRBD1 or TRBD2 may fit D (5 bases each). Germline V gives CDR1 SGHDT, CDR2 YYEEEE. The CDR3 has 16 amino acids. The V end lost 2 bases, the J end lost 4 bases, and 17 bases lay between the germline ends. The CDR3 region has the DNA TGTGCCAGCAGCTTCACCGGGACCCGGACCGCAGATACGCAGTATTTT. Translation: CASSFTGTRTADTQYF.

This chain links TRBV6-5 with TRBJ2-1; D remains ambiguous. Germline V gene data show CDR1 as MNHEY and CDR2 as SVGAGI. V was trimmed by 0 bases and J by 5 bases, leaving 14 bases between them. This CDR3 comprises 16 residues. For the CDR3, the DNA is TGTGCCAGCAGTTACTCGGGCAGGTCGTTCAACAATGAGCAGTTCTTC. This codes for CASSYSGRSFNNEQFF.

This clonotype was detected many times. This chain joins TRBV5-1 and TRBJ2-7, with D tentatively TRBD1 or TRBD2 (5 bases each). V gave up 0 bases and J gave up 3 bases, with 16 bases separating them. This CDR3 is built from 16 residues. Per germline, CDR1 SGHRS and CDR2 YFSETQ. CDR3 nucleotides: TGCGCCAGCAGCTTGGCTGCGGTATCGAGGGGCTACGAGCAGTACTTC. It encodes CASSLAAVSRGYEQYF.

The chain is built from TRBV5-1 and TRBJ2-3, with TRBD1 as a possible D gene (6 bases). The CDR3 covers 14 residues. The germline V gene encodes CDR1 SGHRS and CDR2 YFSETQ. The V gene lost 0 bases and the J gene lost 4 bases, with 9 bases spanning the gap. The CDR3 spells CASSLDSGADTQYF. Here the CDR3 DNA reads TGCGCCAGCAGCTTGGATTCAGGGGCAGATACGCAGTATTTT.

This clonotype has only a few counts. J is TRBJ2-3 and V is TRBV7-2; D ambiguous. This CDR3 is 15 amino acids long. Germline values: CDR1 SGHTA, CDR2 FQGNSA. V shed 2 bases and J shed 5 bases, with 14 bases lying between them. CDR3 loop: CASSLNGPVGDTQYF. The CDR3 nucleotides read TGTGCCAGCAGCTTAAACGGCCCGGTGGGAGATACGCAGTATTTT.

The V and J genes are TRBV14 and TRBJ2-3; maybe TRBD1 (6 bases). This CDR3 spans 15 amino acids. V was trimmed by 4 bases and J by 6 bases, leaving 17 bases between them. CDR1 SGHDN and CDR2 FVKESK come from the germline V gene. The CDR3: CASSPQTGHTDTQYF. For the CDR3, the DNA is TGTGCCAGCAGCCCTCAGACAGGACACACGGATACGCAGTATTTT.

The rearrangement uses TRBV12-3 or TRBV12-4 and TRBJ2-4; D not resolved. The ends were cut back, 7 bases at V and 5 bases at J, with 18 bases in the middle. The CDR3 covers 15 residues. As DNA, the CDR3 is TGTGCCAGCACCCGAAGTACAGCCCTGCAAAACATTCAGTACTTC. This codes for CASTRSTALQNIQYF.

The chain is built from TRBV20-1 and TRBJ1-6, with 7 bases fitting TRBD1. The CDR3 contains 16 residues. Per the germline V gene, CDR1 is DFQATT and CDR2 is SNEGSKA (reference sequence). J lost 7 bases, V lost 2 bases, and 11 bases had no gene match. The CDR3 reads CSARLTGQVRNSPLHF. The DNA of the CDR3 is TGCAGTGCTAGACTAACAGGACAGGTTAGGAATTCACCCCTCCACTTT.

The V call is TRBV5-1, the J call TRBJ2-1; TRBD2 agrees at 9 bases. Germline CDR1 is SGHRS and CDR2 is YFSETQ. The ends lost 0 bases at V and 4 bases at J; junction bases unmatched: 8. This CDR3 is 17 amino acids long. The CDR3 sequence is CASSLGTLAGMYNEQFF. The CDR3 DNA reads TGCGCCAGCAGCTTGGGGACTCTAGCGGGGATGTACAATGAGCAGTTCTTC.

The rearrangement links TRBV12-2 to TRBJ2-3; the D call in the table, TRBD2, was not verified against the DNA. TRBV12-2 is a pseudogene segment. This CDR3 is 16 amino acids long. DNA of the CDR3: TGTGCAAGTCGCCCGGCGGCCGATCCGGGACTAGCGGAGAAGTATTTT. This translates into CASRPAADPGLAEKYF.

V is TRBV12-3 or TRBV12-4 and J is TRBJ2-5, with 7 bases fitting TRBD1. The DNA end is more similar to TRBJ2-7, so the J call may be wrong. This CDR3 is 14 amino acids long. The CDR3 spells CASSQSGTAYEQYF. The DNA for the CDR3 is TGTGCCAGCAGCCAATCCGGGACAGCCTACGAGCAGTACTTC.

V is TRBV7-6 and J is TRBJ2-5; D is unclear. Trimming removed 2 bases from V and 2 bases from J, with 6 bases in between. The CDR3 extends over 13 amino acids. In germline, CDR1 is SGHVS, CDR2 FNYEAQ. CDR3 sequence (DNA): TGTGCCAGCAGCTTATACGTTCAAGAGACCCAGTACTTC. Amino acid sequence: CASSLYVQETQYF.

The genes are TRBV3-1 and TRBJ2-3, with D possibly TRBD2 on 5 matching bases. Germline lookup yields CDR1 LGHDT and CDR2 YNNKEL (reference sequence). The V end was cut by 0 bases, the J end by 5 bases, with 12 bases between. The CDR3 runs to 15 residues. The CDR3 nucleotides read TGTGCCAGCAGCCAAGAATGGGGAGTTGGAGATACGCAGTATTTT. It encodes CASSQEWGVGDTQYF.

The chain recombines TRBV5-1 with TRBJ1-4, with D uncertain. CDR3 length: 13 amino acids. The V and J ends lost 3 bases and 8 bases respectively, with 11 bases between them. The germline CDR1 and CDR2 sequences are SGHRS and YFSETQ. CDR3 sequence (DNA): TGCGCCAGCAGCTCTAAACCTGGGGAAAAACTGTTTTTT. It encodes CASSSKPGEKLFF.

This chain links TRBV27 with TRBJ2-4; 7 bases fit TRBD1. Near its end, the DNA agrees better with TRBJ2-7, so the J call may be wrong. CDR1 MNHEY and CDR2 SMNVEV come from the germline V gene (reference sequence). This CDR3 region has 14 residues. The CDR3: CASSRKGQNYEQYF. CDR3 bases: TGTGCCAGCAGTCGCAAGGGACAGAACTACGAGCAGTACTTC.

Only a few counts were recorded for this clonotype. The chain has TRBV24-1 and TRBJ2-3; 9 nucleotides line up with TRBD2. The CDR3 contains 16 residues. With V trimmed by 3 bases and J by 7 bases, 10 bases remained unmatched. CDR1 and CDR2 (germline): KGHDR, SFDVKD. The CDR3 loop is CATSDRRGGAVNTQYF. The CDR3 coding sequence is TGTGCCACCAGTGATCGTCGCGGGGGGGCCGTAAATACGCAGTATTTT.

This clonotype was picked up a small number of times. The CDR3 coding sequence is TGTGCCAGCAGCCGCCGGGGGTACACTGAAGCTTTCTTT. Its protein is CASSRRGYTEAFF. V usage is TRBV7-8 and J usage is TRBJ1-1; TRBD1 might be the D (5 bases). The CDR3 is 13 residues long. CDR1 SGHVS and CDR2 FQNEAQ come from the germline V gene. Trimming left V 5 bases short and J 3 bases short, with 10 bases between.

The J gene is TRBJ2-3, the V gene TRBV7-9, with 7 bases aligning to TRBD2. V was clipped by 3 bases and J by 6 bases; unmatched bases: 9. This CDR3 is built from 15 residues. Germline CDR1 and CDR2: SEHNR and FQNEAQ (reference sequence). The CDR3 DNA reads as TGTGCCAGCAGCTTCCTGGCGAGCGGGATTGATACGCAGTATTTT. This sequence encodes CASSFLASGIDTQYF.

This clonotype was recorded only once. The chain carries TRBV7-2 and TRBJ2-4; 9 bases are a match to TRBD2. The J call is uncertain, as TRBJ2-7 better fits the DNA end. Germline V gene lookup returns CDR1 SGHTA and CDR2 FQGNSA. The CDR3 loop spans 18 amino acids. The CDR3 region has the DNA TGTGCCAGCAGCTTATTGCCCTTTGTGTTAGCGGGGGTTTACGAGCAGTACTTC. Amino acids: CASSLLPFVLAGVYEQYF.